These T cell receptor beta chains were read from a single sample in a study of blood T cell repertoires in COVID-19. Only in-frame clones appear in the TCRdb table, and some are missing; sequencing was by immunoSEQ multiplex PCR. This sample has under 250,000 clones, with over 75% found just once. Sequenced: PBMCs or T cells enriched from blood (not recorded which). The receptors originated from a woman younger than 45 who had been exposed to COVID-19. Each CDR3 is given with its conserved first and last residue. Each record gives: J gene, clone size, V gene, D gene, CDR3 DNA, CDR3 protein. The D gene is left open where the match is weak. Clone size is stated in some rows and not others, as once, few, many or a class when expanded.

J: TRBJ1-2
size: NA
V: TRBV6-1
D: NA
DNA: TGTGCCAGCAGTGAAAGGGGCACCTATGGCTACACCTTC
CDR3: CASSERGTYGYTF

J: TRBJ2-2
size: NA
V: TRBV25-1
D: TRBD2
DNA: TGTGCCAGCAGTGGGAGTCGCGGGAGGCCAATTAACACCGGGGAGCTGTTTTTT
CDR3: CASSGSRGRPINTGELFF

J: TRBJ2-3
size: NA
V: TRBV5-1
D: TRBD1
DNA: TGCGCCAGCAGCTTGGAGGGGGCGTCTACAGATACGCAGTATTTT
CDR3: CASSLEGASTDTQYF

J: TRBJ1-3
size: NA
V: TRBV6-5
D: NA
DNA: TGTGCCAGCAGCAGGGTTCCAGGCTCTGGAAACACCATATATTTT
CDR3: CASSRVPGSGNTIYF

J: TRBJ2-1
size: NA
V: TRBV9
D: TRBD2
DNA: TGTGCCAGCAGCGTAGGGGGCGGGGGCTCCTACAATGAGCAGTTCTTC
CDR3: CASSVGGGGSYNEQFF

J: TRBJ2-7
size: NA
V: TRBV7-9
D: NA
DNA: TGTGCCAGCAGCCCAGGAACCTACGAGCAGTACTTC
CDR3: CASSPGTYEQYF

J: TRBJ2-5
size: once
V: TRBV9
D: TRBD2
DNA: TGTGCCAGCAGCGTATTGGGACTAGCGGGAGTGAGGGGGGAGACCCAGTACTTC
CDR3: CASSVLGLAGVRGETQYF

J: TRBJ2-3
size: NA
V: TRBV29-1
D: TRBD2
DNA: TGCAGCGTCACTGGGGGGGTAACTAGCACAGATACGCAGTATTTT
CDR3: CSVTGGVTSTDTQYF

J: TRBJ2-7
size: few
V: TRBV5-4
D: NA
DNA: TGTGCCAGCAGCTTGACAGGCTCCTACGAGCAGTACTTC
CDR3: CASSLTGSYEQYF

J: TRBJ2-1
size: NA
V: TRBV12-5
D: TRBD2
DNA: TGTGCTAGTGGCCGAACATGGGACTACTACAATGAGCAGTTCTTC
CDR3: CASGRTWDYYNEQFF

J: TRBJ1-3
size: NA
V: TRBV19
D: NA
DNA: TGTGCCAGTAGTATCGGTAGCATCTCTGGAAACACCATATATTTT
CDR3: CASSIGSISGNTIYF

J: TRBJ1-1
size: NA
V: TRBV6-5
D: NA
DNA: TGTGCCAGCAGGGCCTGGAGAGGGAACACTGAAGCTTTCTTT
CDR3: CASRAWRGNTEAFF

J: TRBJ1-4
size: NA
V: TRBV7-9
D: TRBD1
DNA: TGTGCCAGCAGCTTCCTCGGACAGGGGGTTAATGAAAAACTGTTTTTT
CDR3: CASSFLGQGVNEKLFF

J: TRBJ2-1
size: NA
V: TRBV5-4
D: NA
DNA: TGTGCCAGCAGTTTCTTCCACTCAATAGCGGGCAAAGGGGGGGAGCAGTTCTTC
CDR3: CASSFFHSIAGKGGEQFF

J: TRBJ1-1
size: once
V: TRBV29-1
D: NA
DNA: TGCAGCGTTGAAGGTGGAGGGCCTAACACTGAAGCTTTCTTT
CDR3: CSVEGGGPNTEAFF

J: TRBJ2-3
size: once
V: TRBV5-1
D: TRBD1
DNA: TGCGCCAGCAGAGTCGGGACAGGTATGATAGATACGCAGTATTTT
CDR3: CASRVGTGMIDTQYF

J: TRBJ2-1
size: NA
V: TRBV27
D: NA
DNA: TGTGCCAGCAGTTTATGGCTAGCCGGGGAGCAGTTCTTC
CDR3: CASSLWLAGEQFF

J: TRBJ1-1
size: NA
V: TRBV18
D: NA
DNA: TGTGCCAGCTCACCTACTATTCAGGGCACTGAAGCTTTCTTT
CDR3: CASSPTIQGTEAFF

J: TRBJ2-7
size: NA
V: TRBV11-2
D: NA
DNA: TGTGCCAGCAGCTTAGCTATAGGGGACTACGAGCAGTACTTC
CDR3: CASSLAIGDYEQYF

J: TRBJ2-7
size: NA
V: TRBV15
D: TRBD1
DNA: TGTGCCACCAGCCCCCGACAGGGACCCTACGAGCAGTACTTC
CDR3: CATSPRQGPYEQYF

J: TRBJ2-7
size: NA
V: TRBV5-1
D: NA
DNA: TGCGCCAGCAGCTTGGCGTCTCCTTACGAGCAGTACTTC
CDR3: CASSLASPYEQYF

J: TRBJ2-3
size: NA
V: TRBV5-6
D: NA
DNA: TGTGCCAGCAGCCAACCCCTAGCAGATACGCAGTATTTT
CDR3: CASSQPLADTQYF

J: TRBJ2-7
size: NA
V: TRBV3-1/TRBV3-2
D: TRBD1
DNA: TGTGCCAGCAGCCAAGGCCTCGGACAGGCGGTACCCTACGAGCAGTACTTC
CDR3: CASSQGLGQAVPYEQYF

J: TRBJ1-2
size: NA
V: TRBV20-1
D: NA
DNA: TGCAGTGCACTACAAGAGTATGGCTACACCTTC
CDR3: CSALQEYGYTF

J: TRBJ1-2
size: NA
V: TRBV6-5
D: NA
DNA: TGTGCCAGCAGTTCCACAGGGTTCTCTGGCTACACCTTC
CDR3: CASSSTGFSGYTF

J: TRBJ2-1
size: NA
V: TRBV4-1
D: TRBD2
DNA: TGCGCCAGCAGCCGAACGGGACTAGCAGTCCACAATGAGCAGTTCTTC
CDR3: CASSRTGLAVHNEQFF

J: TRBJ2-7
size: NA
V: TRBV6-5
D: TRBD1
DNA: TGTGCCAGCGACCCCGGGACAGGGGGCTTCTACGAGCAGTACTTC
CDR3: CASDPGTGGFYEQYF

J: TRBJ2-5
size: NA
V: TRBV9
D: NA
DNA: TGTGCCAGCAGCGTAGCTACAGTTCAAGAGACCCAGTACTTC
CDR3: CASSVATVQETQYF

J: TRBJ2-1
size: NA
V: TRBV2
D: NA
DNA: TGTGCCAGCAGTACGGGAGCATCCTACAATGAGCAGTTCTTC
CDR3: CASSTGASYNEQFF

J: TRBJ2-7
size: NA
V: TRBV1
D: NA
DNA: TGCACCAGCAGCCAAGATCTTCCCAAACCGGGACTAGCTTGGTACGAGCAGTACTTC
CDR3: CTSSQDLPKPGLAWYEQYF

J: TRBJ1-2
size: NA
V: TRBV30
D: NA
DNA: TGTGCCTGGAGCAGAAACTATGGCTACACCTTC
CDR3: CAWSRNYGYTF

J: TRBJ2-3
size: NA
V: TRBV5-1
D: TRBD2
DNA: TGCGCCAGCAGCTTAAAGGGGCTAGCGGGAGGGGATACGCAGTATTTT
CDR3: CASSLKGLAGGDTQYF

J: TRBJ2-1
size: NA
V: TRBV29-1
D: NA
DNA: TGCAGCGTTGGGAGGGGCTGGGAATACAATGAGCAGTTCTTC
CDR3: CSVGRGWEYNEQFF

J: TRBJ2-2
size: NA
V: TRBV2
D: TRBD2
DNA: TGTGCCAGCAGTGAAATAGCGGGATCGACCGGGGAGCTGTTTTTT
CDR3: CASSEIAGSTGELFF

J: TRBJ1-1
size: NA
V: TRBV4-2
D: TRBD1
DNA: TGTGCCAGCAGCCCCATAGGGGACTCTCGGACAGGAAGAATTGAAGCTTTCTTT
CDR3: CASSPIGDSRTGRIEAFF

J: TRBJ1-2
size: few
V: TRBV27
D: NA
DNA: TGTGCCAGCAGTTTAGGGCAGGGTAGCTTCCTCACCTTC
CDR3: CASSLGQGSFLTF

J: TRBJ1-5
size: NA
V: TRBV4-2
D: NA
DNA: TGTGCCAGCAGCCGCCACCTACAGGCAGCGAATCAGCCCCAGCATTTT
CDR3: CASSRHLQAANQPQHF

J: TRBJ2-5
size: NA
V: TRBV11-2
D: TRBD2
DNA: TGTGCCAGCAGCTTAGTAGCGGGAGGGCTTCGTAAAGAGACCCAGTACTTC
CDR3: CASSLVAGGLRKETQYF

J: TRBJ2-7
size: NA
V: TRBV11-2
D: NA
DNA: TGTGCCAGCAGCTTAGGACGGGCAGGGGCTTACGAGCAGTACTTC
CDR3: CASSLGRAGAYEQYF

J: TRBJ1-1
size: NA
V: TRBV6-5
D: NA
DNA: TGTGCCAGCAGTTCAGAGGAGGCCACTGAAGCTTTCTTT
CDR3: CASSSEEATEAFF

J: TRBJ2-2
size: few
V: TRBV7-3
D: NA
DNA: TGTGCCAGCAGCCCTGGGACTGCCGGGGAGCTGTTTTTT
CDR3: CASSPGTAGELFF

J: TRBJ1-1
size: NA
V: TRBV7-9
D: NA
DNA: TGTGCCAGCAGCCCCCTCGGCACTGAAGCTTTCTTT
CDR3: CASSPLGTEAFF

J: TRBJ2-4
size: once
V: TRBV28
D: NA
DNA: TGTGCCAGCAGTTTGGGTCAGGGTCTAGCCAAAAACATTCAGTACTTC
CDR3: CASSLGQGLAKNIQYF

J: TRBJ1-6
size: many
V: TRBV11-1
D: NA
DNA: TGTGCCAGCAGCAGGACGGGGAATAATTCACCCCTCCACTTT
CDR3: CASSRTGNNSPLHF

J: TRBJ1-1
size: NA
V: TRBV11-3
D: NA
DNA: TGTGCCAGCAGCCTGACAGGAGCTACTGAAGCTTTCTTT
CDR3: CASSLTGATEAFF

J: TRBJ2-7
size: NA
V: TRBV29-1
D: TRBD2
DNA: TGCAGCGTTGTCGGGAGGGGTTACGAGCAGTACTTC
CDR3: CSVVGRGYEQYF

J: TRBJ1-5
size: NA
V: TRBV20-1
D: NA
DNA: TGCAGTGCTAGTATGGGCCATAGCAATCAGCCCCAGCATTTT
CDR3: CSASMGHSNQPQHF

J: TRBJ2-7
size: NA
V: TRBV19
D: TRBD1
DNA: TGTGCCAGTAGTGTGTTACCGGGACAGGGGGTCCACGAGCAGTACTTC
CDR3: CASSVLPGQGVHEQYF

J: TRBJ2-2
size: NA
V: TRBV10-3
D: NA
DNA: TGTGCCATCAGTGCGGGAATGGACACCGGGGAGCTGTTTTTT
CDR3: CAISAGMDTGELFF

J: TRBJ1-1
size: few
V: TRBV11-2
D: NA
DNA: TGTGCCAGCAAGTTTATAAACCGAGGGACTGAAGCTTTCTTT
CDR3: CASKFINRGTEAFF

J: TRBJ2-3
size: NA
V: TRBV5-5
D: NA
DNA: TGTGCCAGCAGCTCTATGGATACGCAGTATTTT
CDR3: CASSSMDTQYF

J: TRBJ1-2
size: once
V: TRBV2
D: TRBD1
DNA: TGTGCCAGCAGTTACGACAGGGGGGATGGCTACACCTTC
CDR3: CASSYDRGDGYTF

J: TRBJ2-7
size: NA
V: TRBV4-2
D: NA
DNA: TGTGCCAGCAGCCAAGATCTGCGGTATCAGTCCGAGCAGTACTTC
CDR3: CASSQDLRYQSEQYF

J: TRBJ2-5
size: once
V: TRBV4-2
D: TRBD2
DNA: TGTGCCAGCAGCCAAACTAGCGTCCGGCTTGGGGAGACCCAGTACTTC
CDR3: CASSQTSVRLGETQYF

J: TRBJ2-7
size: NA
V: TRBV11-1
D: NA
DNA: TGTGCCAGCAGCTTGCACACCCACGACTACGAGCAGTACTTC
CDR3: CASSLHTHDYEQYF